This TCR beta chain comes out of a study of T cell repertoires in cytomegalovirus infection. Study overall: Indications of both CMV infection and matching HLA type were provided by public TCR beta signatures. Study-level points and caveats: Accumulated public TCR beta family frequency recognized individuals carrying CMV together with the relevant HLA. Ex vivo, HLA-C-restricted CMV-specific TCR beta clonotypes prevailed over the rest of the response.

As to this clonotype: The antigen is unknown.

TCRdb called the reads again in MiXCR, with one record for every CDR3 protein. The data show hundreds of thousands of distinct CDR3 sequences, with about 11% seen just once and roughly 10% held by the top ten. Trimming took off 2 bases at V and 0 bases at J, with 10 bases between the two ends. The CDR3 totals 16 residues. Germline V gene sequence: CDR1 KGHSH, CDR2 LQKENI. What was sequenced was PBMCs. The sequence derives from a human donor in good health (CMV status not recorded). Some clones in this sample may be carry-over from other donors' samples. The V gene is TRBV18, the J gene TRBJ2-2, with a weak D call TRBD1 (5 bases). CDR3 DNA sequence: TGTGCCAGCTCACCAGGAACCAGGGCGAACACCGGGGAGCTGTTTTTT. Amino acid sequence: CASSPGTRANTGELFF.